This passage covers 10 T cell receptor beta chains from one sample sequenced in a study of long-term antiretroviral therapy in people with HIV. Version v3.0 of the immunoSEQ assay ran at survey level. Using immunoSEQ multiplex PCR, the repertoire was profiled, and TCRdb retains in-frame clones only, with some absent. The sample has 20,000 to 25,000 clones; approximately 90% are singletons. Sequencing was performed on unsorted PBMCs, taken 2.3 years after starting antiretroviral therapy. The receptors stem from a man in his 60s with HIV.

DNA of the CDR3: TGCAGCGTCGCATCTAGTCTCGAGGTGGAACTGTTTTTT. It encodes CSVASSLEVELFF. The gene calls are TRBV29-1 and TRBJ1-4, with no clear D. The germline V gene encodes CDR1 SQVTM and CDR2 ANQGSEA. Trimming pared 6 bases from V and 12 bases from J, leaving 20 bases between. This CDR3 has 13 amino acids.

V is TRBV6-5 and J is TRBJ2-4; D perhaps matches TRBD2 (6 bases). V was cut by 8 bases and J by 1 base, with 15 bases left in between. The CDR3 length is 15 residues. The germline CDR1 and CDR2 sequences are MNHEY and SVGAGI. CDR3 sequence reads: CASRVGGYAKNIQYF. The CDR3 DNA reads TGTGCCAGCCGTGTGGGGGGTTATGCCAAAAACATTCAGTACTTC.

V gene TRBV29-1 combines with J gene TRBJ2-7; D uncertain. This CDR3 has 13 amino acids. CDR1 SQVTM and CDR2 ANQGSEA come from the germline V gene. V shed 5 bases and J shed 5 bases, with 16 bases lying between them. Here the CDR3 DNA reads TGCAGCGTTTTACAGACCCGTGGGGACGAGCAGTACTTC. Its protein is CSVLQTRGDEQYF.

This clone has a single count. J is TRBJ2-2 and V is TRBV7-3; D is unresolved. Trimming took off 5 bases at V and 6 bases at J, with 16 bases between the two ends. Germline loops: CDR1 SGHTA, CDR2 FQGTGA. The CDR3 consists of 15 residues. The CDR3 loop reads CASSPTRRAAGELFF. CDR3 coding DNA: TGTGCCAGCAGCCCCACCCGTAGGGCAGCCGGGGAGCTGTTTTTT.

By its share, this clone is large. The genes are TRBV6-5 and TRBJ1-2, with D unresolved. V shed 9 bases and J shed 5 bases, with 16 bases lying between them. Germline-derived CDR1 and CDR2 are MNHEY and SVGAGI. CDR3 length: 13 residues. CDR3 sequence (DNA): TGTGCCAGGCCAAAAAATCTGGGATATGGCTACACCTTC. It translates to CARPKNLGYGYTF.

The V call is TRBV14, the J call TRBJ2-1, with 10 bases fitting TRBD2. This CDR3 is built from 15 residues. With 3 bases clipped from V and 6 bases from J, the junction kept 5 bases outside the gene matches. Per the germline V gene, CDR1 is SGHDN and CDR2 is FVKESK. The CDR3 bases are TGTGCCAGCAGCCAGATGAGCGGGGGGGCCAATGAGCAGTTCTTC. Translation: CASSQMSGGANEQFF.

The rearrangement links TRBV5-4 to TRBJ1-2; the match to TRBD1 covers 9 bases. There are 15 residues in the CDR3. The junction had 12 bases not matched to a gene; V was cut back by 4 bases and J by 8 bases. CDR1 and CDR2 from the germline V gene are SGHNT and YYREEE (reference sequence). The CDR3 bases are TGTGCCAGCAGCCTATGGGACAGGGAGACACTCGGCTACACCTTC. This sequence encodes CASSLWDRETLGYTF.

V and J are TRBV19 and TRBJ2-4; TRBD1 agrees at 11 bases. This CDR3 is built from 15 residues. Looked up from germline, CDR1 is LNHDA and CDR2 is SQIVND (reference sequence). V was pared by 5 bases and J by 7 bases, with 7 bases of the junction left unmatched. The CDR3 loop is CASSPDRDRGNIQYF. As DNA, the CDR3 is TGTGCCAGTAGTCCTGACCGGGACAGGGGGAACATTCAGTACTTC.

A single count supports this clone. The CDR3 protein is CASSHRDRVRTQYF. The CDR3 region has the DNA TGTGCCAGCAGCCACCGGGACAGGGTTAGGACCCAGTACTTC. The chain couples TRBV7-9 to TRBJ2-5; 9 bases line up with TRBD1. This CDR3 has 14 amino acids. Losses at the gene ends were 5 bases for V and 7 bases for J; bases not matched to a gene: 8. Germline CDR1 and CDR2: SEHNR and FQNEAQ (reference sequence). The entire variable domain, with the rest obtained from reference TRBV7-9 and TRBJ2-5, is as follows: DTGVSQNPRHKITKRGQNVTFRCDPISEHNRLYWYRQTLGQGPEFLTYFQNEAQLEKSRLLSDRFSAERPKGSFSTLEIQRTEQGDSAMYLCASSHRDRVRTQYFGPGTRLLVL.

CDR3 loop: CASSALTATNEKLFF. As DNA, the CDR3 is TGTGCCAGCAGTGCCCTAACGGCAACTAATGAAAAACTGTTTTTT. The chain has TRBV5-6 and TRBJ1-4; D gene ambiguous. The CDR3 contains 15 residues. Germline CDR1 reads SGHDT; CDR2 reads YYEEEE. V lost 5 bases to trimming and J lost 0 bases, with 11 bases between them.